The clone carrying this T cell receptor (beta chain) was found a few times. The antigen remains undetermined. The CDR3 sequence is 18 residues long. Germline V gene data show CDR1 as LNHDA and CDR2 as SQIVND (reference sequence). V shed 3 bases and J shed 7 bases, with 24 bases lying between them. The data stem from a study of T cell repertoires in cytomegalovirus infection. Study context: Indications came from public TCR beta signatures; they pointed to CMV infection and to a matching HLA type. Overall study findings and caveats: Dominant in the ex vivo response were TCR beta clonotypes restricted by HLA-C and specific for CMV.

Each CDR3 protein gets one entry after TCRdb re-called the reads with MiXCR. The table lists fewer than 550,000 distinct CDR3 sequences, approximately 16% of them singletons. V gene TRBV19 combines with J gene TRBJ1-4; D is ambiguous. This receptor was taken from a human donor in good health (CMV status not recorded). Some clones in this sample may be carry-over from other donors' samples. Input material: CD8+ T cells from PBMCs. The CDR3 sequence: CASSIRGLGRGKIEKLFF. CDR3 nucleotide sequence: TGTGCCAGTAGTATTCGAGGATTGGGTAGAGGGAAAATTGAAAAACTGTTTTTT.